This T cell receptor (beta chain) emerged from a study of cytomegalovirus exposure and HLA in healthy donors. Study in general: Most donors, 80% to 90% of 398 genotyped, fell in the Caucasian-associated ancestry cluster.

General study findings and limits: A later analysis found that most CMV-associated TCR beta chains appeared HLA-restricted. Among TCR beta chains, those listed as cytomegalovirus-associated numbered approximately 150. Later work associated 16,951 TCR beta sequences with HLA alleles at 0.05 false discovery rate.

Vbeta (60) and Jbeta (13) primers were used in the PCR. Method: immunoSEQ multiplex PCR; TCRdb's copy keeps in-frame clones and lacks some. The profile shows just under 95,000 clones, 84% of them singletons. Germline values: CDR1 SEHNR, CDR2 FQNEAQ (reference sequence). The CDR3 sequence is 14 residues long. V was pared by 2 bases and J by 6 bases, with 11 bases between. Concerning this clone: The antigen is not known.

This receptor was obtained from a young woman in good health and CMV-seropositive. V is TRBV7-9 and J is TRBJ2-1, with D maybe TRBD2 (5 bases). Material for sequencing was PBMCs. Here the CDR3 reads CASSLSGSTNEQFF. CDR3 in DNA: TGTGCCAGCAGCTTATCTGGGAGCACCAATGAGCAGTTCTTC.